The 5 T cell receptor beta chains in this list originate from one sample, sequenced in a study of blood T cells in healthy people across ages. The use of a sample-barcoded 5' primer and a J-beta primer mix characterized a second PCR of roughly 6 to 12 cycles. TCRdb recomputed calls from the 5' RACE reads with MiXCR, one row per CDR3 protein. The profile shows over a million distinct CDR3 sequences, more than 40% of them singletons. The sample was blood. The receptors shown here come from a woman aged 55-69 years in good health.

The V gene is TRBV7-3, the J gene TRBJ2-1; 9 bases agree with TRBD2. CDR3 length: 16 amino acids. The germline CDR1 and CDR2 sequences are SGHTA and FQGTGA. The J segment lost 10 bases and the V segment lost 3 bases, leaving 13 bases of the junction unmatched. CDR3 in amino acids: CASSFSPAGGVGEQFF. The CDR3 DNA is TGTGCCAGCAGCTTTAGCCCGGCGGGAGGGGTCGGGGAGCAGTTCTTC.

This clonotype was seen once. V and J are TRBV29-1 and TRBJ2-6; unclear D gene. CDR3 length: 14 residues. Germline V gives CDR1 SQVTM, CDR2 ANQGSEA. Deletions cut 0 bases from V and 5 bases from J, with 8 bases between. CDR3 amino acids: CSVEDNTRANVLTF. The CDR3 DNA reads TGCAGCGTTGAAGATAACACCAGGGCCAACGTCCTGACTTTC.

The rearrangement links TRBV4-2 to TRBJ2-3, with D possibly being TRBD2 (6 bases). Germline CDR1 LGHNA, CDR2 YNFKEQ. Trimming pared 4 bases from V and 5 bases from J, leaving 22 bases between. The CDR3 totals 17 residues. For the CDR3, the DNA is TGTGCCAGCAGCCTGGGTCAAGGCGGGAAGTTGATAGATACGCAGTATTTT. This gives the protein CASSLGQGGKLIDTQYF.

This clonotype was seen only a few times. The chain carries TRBV29-1 and TRBJ2-5; 11 nucleotides align to TRBD2. Germline V gives CDR1 SQVTM, CDR2 ANQGSEA. Trimming took 7 bases from V and 2 from J; bases not matched to a gene: 3. The CDR3 is made up of 13 amino acids. The CDR3 loop is CSGRTSGQETQYF. CDR3 nucleotides: TGCAGCGGTAGGACTAGCGGGCAAGAGACCCAGTACTTC. Full variable domain (rest looked up from reference TRBV29-1 and TRBJ2-5): SAVISQKPSRDICQRGTSLTIQCQVDSQVTMMFWYRQQPGQSLTLIATANQGSEATYESGFVIDKFPISRPNLTFSTLTVSNMSPEDSSIYLCSGRTSGQETQYFGPGTRLLVL.

This clonotype was seen only a few times. The chain recombines TRBV10-3 with TRBJ2-3, with TRBD1 identical over 8 bases. Trimming at V came to 3 bases and at J to 0 bases, leaving 5 bases not matched to a gene. CDR3 length: 16 residues. Germline V CDR1 and CDR2: ENHRY, SYGVKD. The DNA of the CDR3 is TGTGCCATCAGTGAAGGGACAGGATTTAGCACAGATACGCAGTATTTT. Protein product: CAISEGTGFSTDTQYF.